This T cell receptor (beta chain) was recorded in a study of PD-1 blockade in classical Hodgkin lymphoma. Germline CDR1 reads MDHEN; CDR2 reads SYDVKM. Trimming cost V 5 bases and J 4 bases, with 11 bases left between them. The length of the CDR3 is 13 residues. The time point is: newly diagnosed, previously untreated cHL patient sample. Thawed PBMCs yielded CD4+ T cells through magnetic negative selection. Investigators turned to newly diagnosed, untreated classical Hodgkin lymphoma PBMCs for comparison. Using immunoSEQ multiplex PCR, the repertoire was profiled, and TCRdb retains in-frame clones only, with some absent. The sample carries roughly 31,000 clones, 70% to 90% recorded once. Points from the study as a whole: Repertoires differed for reasons still undefined, possibly disease activity or prior therapy. Before treatment, TCR diversity in newly diagnosed patients was reportedly lower than in healthy donors.

Comment on this clone: Its antigen is still unknown.

The chain is built from TRBV28 and TRBJ1-2; D is unclear. The TCR comes from a human donor with classical Hodgkin lymphoma. Sequenced: CD4+ T cells from blood. CDR3 nucleotide sequence: TGTGCCAGCAGTCGAGCCAACAGCTATGGCTACACCTTC. Protein sequence: CASSRANSYGYTF.